Listed below are T cell receptor beta chains from one sample, sequenced in a study of blood T cell repertoires in COVID-19. Repertoires were generated with immunoSEQ multiplex PCR, while TCRdb's copy carries only in-frame clones and drops some. Of over 85,000 clones listed, about 90% are singletons. Sample: peripheral blood. These receptors were taken from a human donor in a cohort sampled during active COVID-19. Each CDR3 is given with its conserved first and last residue. The D gene is left open where the match is weak. Clone size, where shown, is once, few, many, or a class for clones that have expanded.

v_gene,d_gene,j_gene,abundance,len,CDR3aa,CDR3nt
TRBV11-1,.,TRBJ1-6,.,15,CASSPRSTYNSPLHF,TGTGCCAGCAGTCCGCGGAGCACCTATAATTCACCCCTCCACTTT
TRBV23-1,.,TRBJ1-2,once,16,CASSQSIQDRHYGYTF,TGCGCCAGCAGTCAATCGATCCAGGACAGACACTATGGCTACACCTTC
TRBV4-2,.,TRBJ1-1,.,15,CASSHYGQSNTEAFF,TGTGCCAGCAGCCATTACGGACAGTCGAACACTGAAGCTTTCTTT
TRBV27,TRBD1,TRBJ2-7,once,15,CASRPGTGDPYEQYF,TGTGCCAGCAGACCGGGGACAGGTGACCCCTACGAGCAGTACTTC
TRBV19,.,TRBJ1-6,.,14,CASSLRQDNSPLHF,TGTGCCAGTAGTCTACGACAGGATAATTCACCCCTCCACTTT
TRBV6-1,TRBD1,TRBJ1-1,.,13,CASSEGTGRRAFF,TGTGCCAGCAGTGAAGGGACAGGGCGGAGAGCTTTCTTT
TRBV10-3,.,TRBJ1-2,once,17,CSIPPPRWRVYDYGYTF,TGTTCCATCCCGCCCCCCCGGTGGAGGGTATATGACTATGGCTACACCTTC
TRBV5-1,TRBD2,TRBJ2-1,.,13,CASMRTSDNEQFF,TGCGCCAGCATGAGGACTAGCGACAATGAGCAGTTCTTC
TRBV19,TRBD2,TRBJ2-1,.,17,CATNGGVGTRSYNEQFF,TGTGCCACCAATGGGGGGGTCGGGACCCGGTCCTACAATGAGCAGTTCTTC
TRBV6-1,TRBD2,TRBJ2-1,.,16,CASSEYAGGPYNEQFF,TGTGCCAGCAGTGAATATGCGGGAGGGCCCTACAATGAGCAGTTCTTC
TRBV13,.,TRBJ2-1,.,16,CASSLEPPHSYNEQFF,TGTGCCAGCAGCTTAGAACCTCCACACTCCTACAATGAGCAGTTCTTC
TRBV11-3,.,TRBJ2-6,.,14,CASSPGRGANVLTF,TGTGCCAGCAGCCCAGGGAGGGGGGCCAACGTCCTGACTTTC
TRBV4-1,.,TRBJ2-1,.,15,CASSQDGVPGQHGFF,TGCGCCAGCAGCCAAGATGGCGTACCGGGACAACACGGGTTCTTC
TRBV5-4,TRBD1,TRBJ2-7,.,19,CASSSAGQGFPTTFYEQYF,TGTGCCAGCAGCTCGGCGGGACAGGGCTTCCCCACAACCTTTTACGAGCAGTACTTC
TRBV2,TRBD2,TRBJ2-7,.,13,CASSELESGGENF,TGTGCCAGCAGTGAGTTAGAAAGCGGGGGAGAAAACTTC
TRBV3-1/TRBV3-2,.,TRBJ2-3,.,13,CASSQASPGHTYF,TGTGCCAGCAGCCAAGCTAGCCCCGGGCACACGTATTTT
TRBV19,.,TRBJ1-3,.,15,CASTTGILAGNTIYF,TGTGCCAGTACCACGGGTATACTGGCTGGAAACACCATATATTTT
TRBV5-1,.,TRBJ1-2,.,12,CASSLGGQLYTF,TGCGCCAGCAGCTTGGGCGGACAGCTCTACACCTTC
TRBV9,TRBD1,TRBJ2-7,few,15,CASSPADRGFFEQYF,TGTGCCAGCAGCCCCGCGGACAGGGGGTTTTTCGAGCAGTACTTC
TRBV20-1,.,TRBJ1-2,.,11,CSAVGDYGYTF,TGCAGTGCTGTGGGAGACTATGGCTACACCTTC
TRBV24-1,.,TRBJ2-5,.,15,CATSDFKQGKETQYF,TGTGCCACCAGTGATTTTAAACAGGGAAAAGAGACCCAGTACTTC
TRBV7-2,TRBD1,TRBJ2-7,.,15,CASSFLGTGFYEQYF,TGTGCCAGCAGCTTCCTAGGGACAGGGTTCTACGAGCAGTACTTC
TRBV29-1,TRBD1,TRBJ2-5,.,14,CSARRTGQQETQYF,TGCAGCGCCAGAAGGACAGGCCAACAAGAGACCCAGTACTTC
TRBV15,.,TRBJ1-2,.,13,CATSMGREDGYTF,TGTGCCACCAGCATGGGCAGGGAAGATGGCTACACCTTC
TRBV7-9,TRBD2,TRBJ2-7,.,16,CASSSQGGRGTYEQYF,TGTGCCAGCAGCTCCCAGGGAGGGCGCGGGACGTACGAGCAGTACTTC
TRBV28,.,TRBJ1-4,.,15,CASGYFGFLDEKLFF,TGTGCCAGCGGATACTTCGGGTTCTTGGATGAAAAACTGTTTTTT
TRBV30,.,TRBJ1-3,.,13,CAWSGGGGYTIYF,TGTGCCTGGAGTGGGGGTGGGGGGTACACCATATATTTT
TRBV6-5,.,TRBJ1-2,.,12,CASSPGNYGYTF,TGTGCCAGCAGTCCAGGCAACTATGGCTACACCTTC
TRBV10-3,.,TRBJ1-5,.,15,CAISLGGGTNQPQHF,TGTGCCATCAGTCTTGGGGGGGGCACCAATCAGCCCCAGCATTTT
TRBV7-9,TRBD2,TRBJ2-7,.,18,CASSLARTSGMSSYEQYF,TGTGCCAGCAGCTTAGCGCGAACTAGCGGAATGAGCTCCTACGAGCAGTACTTC
TRBV21-1,.,TRBJ2-1,.,13,CASSKVLSSEQFF,TGTGCCAGCAGCAAAGTTCTGAGTAGTGAGCAGTTCTTC
TRBV19,.,TRBJ1-6,few,16,CASSPEVRRANSPLHF,TGTGCCAGTAGCCCGGAGGTCCGCCGGGCTAATTCACCCCTCCACTTT
TRBV15,TRBD2,TRBJ2-5,.,14,CATSGGTSVDTQYF,TGTGCCACCAGCGGGGGGACTAGCGTTGACACCCAGTACTTC
TRBV29-1,TRBD1,TRBJ1-3,.,18,CSARVDPGPTGAGNTIYF,TGCAGCGCCCGAGTTGACCCTGGACCGACAGGGGCCGGAAACACCATATATTTT
TRBV6-5,TRBD1,TRBJ2-5,.,15,CASTSGTGFSSTQYF,TGTGCCAGCACCTCCGGGACAGGGTTCAGCTCGACCCAGTACTTC
TRBV12-5,TRBD1,TRBJ2-6,.,16,CASGPGQGTGANVLTF,TGTGCTAGTGGTCCGGGACAGGGGACTGGGGCCAACGTCCTGACTTTC
TRBV5-4,.,TRBJ1-2,.,13,CASSFDGRGGYTF,TGTGCCAGCAGCTTCGACGGGCGGGGAGGCTACACCTTC
TRBV15,.,TRBJ2-3,.,14,CATSRPDSPDTQYF,TGTGCCACCAGCAGGCCGGACTCGCCAGATACGCAGTATTTT
TRBV11-2,TRBD1,TRBJ1-4,few,16,CASSRNTGATAGKLFF,TGTGCCAGCAGCCGGAACACAGGGGCTACGGCCGGAAAACTGTTTTTT
TRBV28,TRBD1,TRBJ1-6,.,12,CASSQTGAPLHF,TGTGCCAGCAGCCAGACAGGGGCACCCCTCCACTTT
TRBV6-5,.,TRBJ1-5,.,14,CASRVRGQGQPQHF,TGTGCCAGCAGAGTCAGGGGCCAGGGTCAGCCCCAGCATTTT
TRBV28,.,TRBJ1-2,once,12,CASRSGDYGYTF,TGTGCCAGCAGGTCAGGGGACTATGGCTACACCTTC
TRBV27,.,TRBJ2-1,.,17,CASSLSRGLISYNEQFF,TGTGCCAGCAGTTTAAGTCGGGGGTTGATCTCCTACAATGAGCAGTTCTTC
TRBV19,TRBD1,TRBJ2-1,.,19,CASSRGTGNLRSSYNEQFF,TGTGCCAGTAGTCGCGGGACAGGGAATTTAAGAAGCTCCTACAATGAGCAGTTCTTC
TRBV7-6,.,TRBJ1-1,.,12,CASSFPRSEAFF,TGTGCCAGCAGCTTTCCCCGGTCTGAAGCTTTCTTT